The T cell receptor (beta chain) under discussion was sequenced for a study of human T cells and chemical hapten exposure (dated by TCRdb to about 2021). Study-level background: For sensitization, 2% DPC in acetone was applied to an approximately 2 cm by approximately 2 cm area of upper inner arm skin. Throughout the study period of roughly five months, patients also received therapeutic DPC doses to the scalp every week. For TCR sequencing, blood came from over 25 alopecia patients at anywhere from one to four time points (pre-sensitization, 2, 6 and 24 weeks). Patch testing was done on the upper back using Finn chambers containing 0.01% DPC, and results were scored after 6 days according to International Contact Dermatitis Research Group standards. Libraries were pooled for sequencing, and per-sample TCR yields varied mainly because of small differences in library volumes within the pool. The mostly female patient cohort included alopecia areata with under or over 50% scalp involvement, alopecia totalis and alopecia universalis. Peripheral blood TCR repertoire changes were tracked in vivo in alopecia patients during primary and secondary sensitization to the hapten diphenylcyclopropenone (DPC). Blood samples were taken from patients before sensitization (week 0) and at 2, 6 and about 24 weeks after DPC sensitization. The study at large found these results: The number of TCRs above 1 in 1000 frequency did not change with DPC sensitization; there was no evidence of global repertoire structure alterations. After repeated subsampling, the strength of the expansion versus patch-test correlation and the threshold at which it became significant changed. The number of PT1 expanded TCRs positively correlated with patch test score, significant at thresholds 8, 16 and 32 but not 4. All patients had alopecia, a presumed autoimmune disease, so their immune response might differ from that of healthy individuals. Compared with pre-sensitization or healthy control sets, expanded TCRs formed significantly more large CDR3 similarity clusters, which is consistent with antigen-driven responses.

This clonotype has at least ten counts. The antigen this receptor binds is unknown. Base qualities were left out, and no much larger clone turns up one base away. Libraries were prepared through RACE. The reads were generated on a NextSeq 500. During library preparation, unique molecular identifiers were attached to individual cDNA molecules so that TCRs could be counted in a quantitative, reproducible way. From each blood RNA sample, both TCR alpha and TCR beta chains were sequenced. Per the original workflow: Samples had a median of roughly 99,000 TCRs, with a range from roughly 23,224 to 700,000. The Decombinator software suite was used to annotate the V, J and CDR3 of the TCR reads. To make PS versus PT1 abundance plots, every sample was subsampled to the same number of TCRs (28,000). TCRs were defined as expanded if absent before sensitization and observed at least eight times at the 2-week time point. The public sequencing data were trimmed at Q25 with fastp and processed into clonotypes with MiXCR by TCRdb, which kept only in-frame beta chains. Each entry merges the rows of one CDR3 protein and shows their most common DNA and genes. The V and J calls and clone size are TCRdb's, not the authors'. The sample has approximately 260,000 distinct CDR3 sequences on record, approximately 8.6% of them singletons. Together, the top ten hold roughly 2.5% of the sample.

As encoded in the germline V gene (reference sequence), CDR1 is DFQATT while CDR2 is SNEGSKA. Trimming at the junction amounts to 4 bases on V and 0 bases on J, and the germline ends lie 9 bases apart. Taken from cysteine to phenylalanine, the CDR3 has 13 residues. The sequence is cut down to CDR3 DNA, 39 bases in frame from base 1. Sample time point, as interpreted from the label and publication: pre-sensitization, week 0. The treatment or condition tag for this specimen amounts to: therapeutic diphenylcyclopropenone sensitization with weekly scalp DPC. At each patch-test visit, blood was drawn before the patch test was applied. Patients were eligible if aged 18 to 70, diagnosed with alopecia and judged suitable for DPC therapy, and pregnant patients were excluded. Total RNA was extracted from unfractionated whole blood collected in Tempus Blood RNA tubes.

The specimen comprised whole blood, sampled in connection with sensitization to the hapten diphenylcyclopropenone (DPC). This TCR derives from a woman aged 40 to 50 with alopecia areata. Some clones in this sample may be carry-over from other donors' samples. The sequence joins TRBV20-1 to TRBJ1-2, with the D gene uncertain. The sequenced DNA: TGCAGTGCTATTCTCCCCTCTAACTATGGCTACACCTTC. The resulting protein is CSAILPSNYGYTF.